The entry below gives a single T cell receptor beta chain sequence along with its context. Its specific antigen is unknown. The input lacks base qualities; no much larger clone sits a single base away. After DNA extraction (Qiagen), TCRbeta V-D-J rearrangements were amplified in a bias-controlled manner and then sequenced at high throughput (immunoSEQ; Adaptive Biotech). The original pipeline was this. The immunoSEQ Analyzer platform was used to analyze productive sequences at the sequence level. Clonality was computed as 1 minus Pielou's evenness, ranging from 0 (highly polyclonal) to 1 (monoclonal). How much repertoires overlapped between subsets was quantified with the Morisita index, which goes from 0 (no similarity) to 1 (complete similarity). The table was pulled from immuneACCESS by TCRdb, which kept in-frame rearrangements only. Such tables lose some clones; where checked, under half of the loss comes from unresolved V genes, and the rest has no known cause. V and J calls and clone size are as listed in that table; D and trimming were resolved from the DNA. This sample has around 2,200 clones in its table, and approximately 70% of those were observed once. The ten biggest clones cover roughly 15% of the sample.

The sample belongs to a study of IL-17A CD8 T cells in psoriatic arthritis synovium. Study-wide context: The study was designed to define the phenotype, molecular profile and function of synovial IL-17A+CD8+ T cells in the pathogenesis of psoriatic arthritis. The research as a whole found: Only a few patients were included in the TCR sequencing, a limited sample size that the authors acknowledged. Although over 4% of the repertoire was occupied by some individual clones, most synovial CD8+ subsets remained polyclonal. In a couple of patients, many Tc17 clones were shared with the synovial Tc1 population, giving Morisita overlap indices above 0.8. Cells came from synovial fluid rather than synovial tissue, since no psoriatic arthritis synovial tissue samples were available.

CDR3 length: 13 amino acids, cysteine to phenylalanine. The kept DNA is CDR3 alone, 39 bases in frame from the first base. The junction shows trimming of 5 bases on V and 2 bases on J, plus 9 bases between the germline ends. CDR1 and CDR2 are drawn from the germline V gene (reference sequence): LNHDA, SQIVND. Magnetically isolated CD3+ T cells were stimulated 1.5 hours with PMA and ionomycin, then labeled by IL-17A and IFNgamma cytokine secretion assays. Synovial fluid effusions were aspirated from actively inflamed joints of psoriatic arthritis patients. For each patient, synovial fluid served as the source from which three memory CD8+ T cell populations were isolated by sorting: Tc1 cells (IL-17A-IFNgamma+), Tc17 cells (IL-17A+) and the bulk memory fraction, allowing their TCR repertoires to be compared. The psoriatic arthritis patients fulfilled the Classification of Psoriatic Arthritis Study Group (CASPAR) criteria. Cells secreting cytokines were also stained with a viability dye and with anti-CD3, CD8, CD14 and CD4 antibodies, then sorted on a BD FACSAria. TCRbeta sequencing was performed on sorted synovial fluid CD8+ T cell subsets from a few patients with psoriatic arthritis. Before use, synovial fluid mononuclear cells were separated with Lymphoprep and cryopreserved in liquid nitrogen. Cryopreservation medium contained approximately 46% fetal calf serum and 10% dimethyl sulfoxide.

The source of this sequence is a human donor with psoriatic arthritis. The specimen sequenced was IFN-gamma+ CD8+ T cells from synovial fluid. In light of the paper, this sample's cell subset or site label describes: IL-17A-IFNgamma+ memory CD8+ (Tc1) cells. In this chain, TRBV19 is recombined with TRBJ1-2; no confident D gene assignment can be made. Here is the DNA: TGTGCCAGTAGTGTAGCGGGGAACTATGGCTACACCTTC. Its protein is CASSVAGNYGYTF.